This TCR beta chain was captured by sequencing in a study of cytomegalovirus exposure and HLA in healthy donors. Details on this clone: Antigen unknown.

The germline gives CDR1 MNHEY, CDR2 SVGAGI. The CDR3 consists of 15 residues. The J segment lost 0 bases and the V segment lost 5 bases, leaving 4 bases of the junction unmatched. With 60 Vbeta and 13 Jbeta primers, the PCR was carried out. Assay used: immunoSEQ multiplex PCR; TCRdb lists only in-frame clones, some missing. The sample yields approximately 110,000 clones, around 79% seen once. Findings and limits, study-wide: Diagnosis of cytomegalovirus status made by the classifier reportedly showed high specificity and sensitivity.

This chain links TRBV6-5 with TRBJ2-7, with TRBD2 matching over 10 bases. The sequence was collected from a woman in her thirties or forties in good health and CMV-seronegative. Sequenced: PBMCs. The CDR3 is CASSPTSGISYEQYF. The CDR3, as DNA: TGTGCCAGCAGTCCAACTAGCGGGATCTCCTACGAGCAGTACTTC.